The 30 T cell receptor beta chains listed next were all sequenced from one sample in a study of blood T cell repertoires in COVID-19 (dated by TCRdb to 2020 to 2022). The method behind the library was the immunoSEQ multiplex PCR assay. Here the immuneACCESS table is served through TCRdb, limited to in-frame sequences with V and J called. Missing clones are a known gap in these copies; in checked studies unresolved V genes cover under half, and the rest lacks a known reason. The table for this sample lists about 150,000 clones; roughly four fifths of them were counted only once. The ten largest clonotypes hold about 1.8% of the sample. The source material was peripheral blood. Receptor source: an older man with acute or convalescent COVID-19.

This chain connects TRBV4-1 to TRBJ1-1, with D perhaps TRBD1 (6 bases). Germline values: CDR1 MGHRA, CDR2 YSYEKL. This CDR3 comprises 15 residues. V lost 6 bases to trimming and J lost 0 bases, with 14 bases between them. The CDR3: CASRIRTVMNTEAFF. The DNA for the CDR3 is TGCGCCAGCAGAATTCGGACAGTAATGAACACTGAAGCTTTCTTT.

The V and J genes are TRBV5-6 and TRBJ1-4, with 10 positions matching TRBD1. The germline V gene encodes CDR1 SGHDT and CDR2 YYEEEE. J lost 8 bases, V lost 4 bases, and 11 bases had no gene match. The CDR3 is 16 residues long. The CDR3 region has the DNA TGTGCCAGCAGCGCGCCCGGGACAGGGGTCAGGGAAAAACTGTTTTTT. This translates into CASSAPGTGVREKLFF.

The J gene is TRBJ1-4, the V gene TRBV4-1; 9 positions agree with TRBD1. CDR3 size: 15 residues. Germline CDR1 MGHRA, CDR2 YSYEKL. Trimming removed 5 bases from V and 7 bases from J; junction bases left unmatched: 8. The CDR3 bases are TGCGCCAGCAGCGGACCGGGACAGGGTGCTGAAAAACTGTTTTTT. Protein: CASSGPGQGAEKLFF.

This rearrangement joins TRBV19 to TRBJ2-1; D gene uncertain. This CDR3 region has 12 residues. The germline CDR1 and CDR2 sequences are LNHDA and SQIVND (reference sequence). V lost 4 bases, J lost 8 bases, and 9 bases lay in between. CDR3 DNA sequence: TGTGCCAGTAGTACAGAATTCTATGAGCAGTTCTTC. Its translation is CASSTEFYEQFF.

The chain couples TRBV3-1 (or the pseudogene TRBV3-2) to TRBJ1-2; 12 bases fit TRBD1. The CDR3 covers 19 residues. Germline values: CDR1 LGHDT, CDR2 YNNKEL (reference sequence). Trimming removed 1 base from V and 3 bases from J; junction bases left unmatched: 12. As DNA, the CDR3 is TGTGCCAGCAGCCAAGGAGGACCGGGACAGGGGGCGCGGGACTATGGCTACACCTTC. Encoded protein: CASSQGGPGQGARDYGYTF.

The chain is built from TRBV5-1 and TRBJ1-1; D is unclear. The ends were cut back, 4 bases at V and 3 bases at J, with 10 bases in the middle. The CDR3 extends over 13 amino acids. Germline V gene lookup returns CDR1 SGHRS and CDR2 YFSETQ. CDR3 in DNA: TGCGCCAGCAGCGTGGGGAGAGACACTGAAGCTTTCTTT. It is translated as CASSVGRDTEAFF.

V is TRBV3-1 (or the pseudogene TRBV3-2) and J is TRBJ2-5, with 13 bases identical to TRBD2. Trimming took 4 bases from V and 5 from J; bases not matched to a gene: 4. The CDR3 consists of 15 residues. The germline V gene has CDR1 LGHDT and CDR2 YNNKEL (reference sequence). CDR3 DNA sequence: TGTGCCAGCAGCCGACTAGCGGGGGGTAGGGAGACCCAGTACTTC. Its translation: CASSRLAGGRETQYF.

This chain connects TRBV7-2 to TRBJ2-7; D is possibly TRBD1 (5 bases). Germline lookup yields CDR1 SGHTA and CDR2 FQGNSA. V gave up 1 base and J gave up 2 bases, with 12 bases separating them. The CDR3 extends over 15 amino acids. The CDR3 region has the DNA TGTGCCAGCAGCTTAGGGGCAGGCAGGGCCTACGAGCAGTACTTC. This codes for CASSLGAGRAYEQYF.

The sample holds one count of this clone. V and J are TRBV3-1 (or the pseudogene TRBV3-2) and TRBJ2-6; the match to TRBD1 covers 9 bases. Per germline, CDR1 LGHDT and CDR2 YNNKEL (reference sequence). The CDR3 length is 17 residues. The ends lost 8 bases at V and 3 bases at J; junction bases unmatched: 11. CDR3 in DNA: TGTGCCAGCGGTGGACAGGGGCCCTGGGGTGGGGCCAACGTCCTGACTTTC. Its translation is CASGGQGPWGGANVLTF.

The chain couples TRBV7-2 to TRBJ2-3, with D possibly matching TRBD1 (6 bases). Germline V gives CDR1 SGHTA, CDR2 FQGNSA. The CDR3 has 18 residues. Trimming took 5 bases from V and 2 from J, leaving 23 bases between them. CDR3 sequence reads: CASSLGGGRRRATDTQYF. For the CDR3, the DNA is TGTGCCAGCAGCCTAGGTGGGGGCCGGAGAAGGGCCACAGATACGCAGTATTTT.

This clone turned up a few times. The CDR3 here is CASSQDRGISTGELFF. CDR3 DNA: TGCGCCAGCAGCCAGGACAGGGGGATAAGCACCGGGGAGCTGTTTTTT. The chain couples TRBV4-1 to TRBJ2-2; TRBD1 agrees at 10 bases. The CDR3 is 16 amino acids. CDR1 and CDR2 from the germline V gene are MGHRA and YSYEKL. The trim removed 3 bases at V and 4 bases at J, leaving 5 bases unmatched.

The chain has TRBV12-3 or TRBV12-4 and TRBJ2-7; D is possibly TRBD1 (5 bases). The CDR3 extends over 12 amino acids. Trimming took off 5 bases at V and 2 bases at J, with 7 bases between the two ends. As DNA, the CDR3 is TGTGCCAGCAGTCCGACAGCCTACGAGCAGTACTTC. This codes for CASSPTAYEQYF.

The chain carries TRBV5-1 and TRBJ2-1, with TRBD2 matching 13 bases. V shed 4 bases, J shed 4 bases, and the junction held 2 bases outside the gene matches. The V gene's germline CDR1 is SGHRS and CDR2 YFSETQ. CDR3 size: 15 residues. CDR3 nucleotide sequence: TGCGCCAGCAGCCCGGGACTAGCGGGATACAATGAGCAGTTCTTC. It specifies CASSPGLAGYNEQFF.

This rearrangement joins TRBV18 to TRBJ2-5; the match to TRBD2 covers 9 bases. The V segment lost 2 bases and the J segment 1 base; nucleotides outside the gene matches: 5. The CDR3 runs 16 residues. Germline CDR1 is KGHSH and CDR2 is LQKENI. CDR3 loop: CASSPFGSGGQETQYF. Written as DNA, the CDR3 is TGTGCCAGCTCACCATTTGGTAGCGGGGGCCAAGAGACCCAGTACTTC.

The gene calls are TRBV5-1 and TRBJ2-2, with D possibly matching TRBD2 (6 bases). V lost 3 bases to trimming and J lost 6 bases, with 15 bases between them. This CDR3 has 15 amino acids. The V gene's germline CDR1 is SGHRS and CDR2 YFSETQ. Here the CDR3 DNA reads TGCGCCAGCAGCTCAATAACGGGGGTATCCGGGGAGCTGTTTTTT. It specifies CASSSITGVSGELFF.

This chain joins TRBV18 and TRBJ2-5; 7 nucleotides align to TRBD2. V trimming: 4 bases; J trimming: 2 bases; junction bases outside the gene matches: 7. Germline lookup yields CDR1 KGHSH and CDR2 LQKENI. This CDR3 has 15 residues. The CDR3 here is CASSLTRTSQETQYF. The CDR3 DNA follows: TGTGCCAGCTCACTCACCCGGACTAGTCAAGAGACCCAGTACTTC.

This chain connects TRBV5-4 to TRBJ1-1; D gene unclear. The CDR3 length is 13 residues. Deletions cut 3 bases from V and 7 bases from J, with 13 bases between. CDR1 and CDR2 (germline): SGHNT, YYREEE (reference sequence). The CDR3 is CASSSPWADEAFF. In DNA, the CDR3 is TGTGCCAGCAGCTCGCCCTGGGCAGATGAAGCTTTCTTT.

This sequence joins TRBV27 and TRBJ1-6; D is possibly TRBD1 (6 bases). V was shortened by 6 bases and J by 6 bases, with 12 bases between the two germline ends. CDR3 length: 14 residues. Looked up from germline, CDR1 is MNHEY and CDR2 is SMNVEV (reference sequence). Here the CDR3 reads CASRPGQPNSPLHF. CDR3 nucleotides: TGTGCCAGCAGACCCGGACAGCCTAATTCACCCCTCCACTTT.

The genes are TRBV12-3 or TRBV12-4 and TRBJ1-2, with 7 bases identical to TRBD1. Losses at the gene ends were 7 bases for V and 8 bases for J; bases not matched to a gene: 7. The CDR3 is 12 residues long. As DNA, the CDR3 is TGTGCCAGCAAAAACAGGGGTCAGGGCTACACCTTC. It is translated as CASKNRGQGYTF.

J is TRBJ1-2 and V is TRBV5-6, with TRBD1 matching over 7 bases. Germline V gene data show CDR1 as SGHDT and CDR2 as YYEEEE. This CDR3 is 15 amino acids long. The V gene end was trimmed by 4 bases and the J gene end by 5 bases; junction bases not matched to a gene: 11. CDR3 in DNA: TGTGCCAGCAGCACACCGGGACAGTTTGATTATGGCTACACCTTC. Amino acids: CASSTPGQFDYGYTF.

The chain has TRBV6-1 and TRBJ1-1, with D unresolved. CDR1 is MNHNS, CDR2 SASEGT, per germline. Trimming took off 0 bases at V and 4 bases at J, with 6 bases between the two ends. CDR3 length: 13 residues. The CDR3, as DNA: TGTGCCAGCAGTGAAGCTTGGGCCACTGAAGCTTTCTTT. Its translation is CASSEAWATEAFF.

This chain connects TRBV29-1 to TRBJ1-4; D may be TRBD1 (5 bases). The CDR3 is 14 residues long. The germline V gene has CDR1 SQVTM and CDR2 ANQGSEA. Trimming pared 6 bases from V and 1 base from J, leaving 12 bases between. CDR3 in DNA: TGCAGCGTGAACCAGGGAGGAACTAATGAAAAACTGTTTTTT. It yields the protein CSVNQGGTNEKLFF.

This rearrangement joins TRBV11-3 to TRBJ1-2; 10 bases agree with TRBD1. The length of the CDR3 is 15 residues. After removal of 7 bases from V and 3 bases from J, the junction contained 8 bases not matched to a gene. Germline CDR1 is SGHNT and CDR2 is YENEEA. The CDR3: CASNKGTGDYYGYTF. In nucleotides, the CDR3 is TGTGCCAGCAACAAAGGGACAGGGGATTACTATGGCTACACCTTC.

The chain combines TRBV6-4 with TRBJ2-2; possibly TRBD2 for D (6 bases). V lost 0 bases, J lost 6 bases, and 8 bases lay in between. There are 14 residues in the CDR3. The germline V gene has CDR1 MRHNA and CDR2 SNTAGT. CDR3 residues: CASSDSGGAGELFF. CDR3 nucleotides: TGTGCCAGCAGTGACTCAGGAGGGGCCGGGGAGCTGTTTTTT.

The CDR3 loop is CASSPQSGETYEQYV. CDR3 DNA: TGTGCCAGCTCACCACAATCCGGGGAGACCTACGAGCAGTACGTC. The V and J genes are TRBV18 and TRBJ2-7, with TRBD2 as a possible D gene (5 bases). CDR1 and CDR2 (germline): KGHSH, LQKENI. This CDR3 region has 15 residues. V dropped 1 base and J dropped 2 bases, with 12 bases sitting between them.

The rearrangement joins TRBV18 to TRBJ2-5; 9 nucleotides agree with TRBD1. J was trimmed by 5 bases and V by 6 bases; bases with no gene match: 10. Germline V gene sequence: CDR1 KGHSH, CDR2 LQKENI. There are 15 residues in the CDR3. The CDR3 protein is CASSPGTGQRETQYF. The CDR3 region has the DNA TGTGCCAGCTCTCCCGGGACAGGGCAGCGGGAGACCCAGTACTTC. Full variable domain (rest looked up from reference TRBV18 and TRBJ2-5): NAGVMQNPRHLVRRRGQEARLRCSPMKGHSHVYWYRQLPEEGLKFMVYLQKENIIDESGMPKERFSAEFPKEGPSILRIQQVVRGDSAAYFCASSPGTGQRETQYFGPGTRLLVL.

The sample holds one count of this clone. The rearrangement uses TRBV6-5 and TRBJ1-2; D not resolved. Germline CDR1 is MNHEY and CDR2 is SVGAGI. V was cut by 6 bases and J by 0 bases, with 11 bases left in between. This CDR3 is built from 14 residues. CDR3 DNA sequence: TGTGCCAGCAGAAACACTGGAGCTAACTATGGCTACACCTTC. Encoded protein: CASRNTGANYGYTF.

This chain connects TRBV6-5 to TRBJ1-4, with D possibly TRBD1 on 6 matching bases. Per germline, CDR1 MNHEY and CDR2 SVGAGI. V lost 7 bases and J 5 bases, leaving 11 bases between the germline ends. CDR3 length: 13 residues. CDR3 DNA sequence: TGTGCCAGCACCAGACAGGAAAATGAAAAACTGTTTTTT. It codes for CASTRQENEKLFF.

The rearrangement links TRBV19 to TRBJ2-3; 10 nucleotides line up with TRBD2. The J segment lost 4 bases and the V segment lost 3 bases, leaving 4 bases of the junction unmatched. This CDR3 is built from 15 residues. Germline CDR1 reads LNHDA; CDR2 reads SQIVND (reference sequence). CDR3: CASSISGGDSDTQYF. CDR3 nucleotide sequence: TGTGCCAGTAGTATCAGCGGGGGGGACTCAGATACGCAGTATTTT.

The V gene is TRBV28, the J gene TRBJ1-6; D not certain. This CDR3 contains 10 residues. Germline CDR1 reads MDHEN; CDR2 reads SYDVKM. V was cut by 3 bases and J by 19 bases, with 10 bases left in between. CDR3 DNA sequence: TGTGCCAGCAGTTTTGACACCGTGCACTTT. Translating it yields CASSFDTVHF. Full variable domain (missing parts from reference TRBV28 and TRBJ1-6): DVKVTQSSRYLVKRTGEKVFLECVQDMDHENMFWYRQDPGLGLRLIYFSYDVKMKEKGDIPEGYSVSREKKERFSLILESASTNQTSMYLCASSFDTVHFGNGTRLTVT.